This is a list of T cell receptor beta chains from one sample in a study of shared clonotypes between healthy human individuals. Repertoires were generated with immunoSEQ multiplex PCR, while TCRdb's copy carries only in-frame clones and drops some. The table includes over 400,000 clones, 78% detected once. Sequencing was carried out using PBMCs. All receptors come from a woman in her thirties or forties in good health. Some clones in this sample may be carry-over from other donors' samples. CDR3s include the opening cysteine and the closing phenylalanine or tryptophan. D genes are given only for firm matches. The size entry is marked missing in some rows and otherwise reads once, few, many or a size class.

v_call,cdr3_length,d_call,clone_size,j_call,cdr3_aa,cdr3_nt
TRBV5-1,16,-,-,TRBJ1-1,CASRGSGSLMNTEAFF,TGCGCCAGCAGGGGTTCGGGCAGCCTCATGAACACTGAAGCTTTCTTT
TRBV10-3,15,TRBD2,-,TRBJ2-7,CAISTGTSDSYEQYF,TGTGCCATCAGTACGGGGACTAGCGACTCCTACGAGCAGTACTTC
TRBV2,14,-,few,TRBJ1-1,CASTDQGLNTEAFF,TGTGCCAGCACAGACCAGGGCCTGAACACTGAAGCTTTCTTT
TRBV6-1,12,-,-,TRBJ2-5,CASSFREETQYF,TGTGCCAGCAGCTTCAGGGAAGAGACCCAGTACTTC
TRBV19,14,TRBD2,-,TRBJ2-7,CASRPSGSTYEQYF,TGTGCCAGTAGGCCTAGCGGGAGCACCTACGAGCAGTACTTC
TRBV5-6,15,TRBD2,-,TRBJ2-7,CASSLSLAGAYEQYF,TGTGCCAGCAGCTTGAGCCTAGCGGGGGCCTACGAGCAGTACTTC
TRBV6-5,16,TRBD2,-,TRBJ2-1,CASSYRGLAGLGEQFF,TGTGCCAGCAGTTACCGGGGACTAGCGGGGCTGGGTGAGCAGTTCTTC
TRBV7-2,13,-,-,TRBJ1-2,CASSSGANYGYTF,TGTGCCAGCAGTTCGGGAGCTAACTATGGCTACACCTTC
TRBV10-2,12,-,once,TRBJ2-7,CASSDPPYEQYF,TGCGCCAGCAGTGACCCACCTTACGAGCAGTACTTC
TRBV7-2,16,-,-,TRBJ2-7,CASSPWGATSSYEQYF,TGTGCCAGCAGCCCATGGGGGGCCACCAGCTCCTACGAGCAGTACTTC
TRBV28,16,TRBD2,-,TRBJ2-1,CASSLSGRLAGGLEFF,TGTGCCAGCAGTTTAAGTGGTCGGCTAGCGGGGGGCTTGGAGTTCTTC
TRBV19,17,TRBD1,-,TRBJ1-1,CASSIIGTGGMNTEAFF,TGTGCCAGTAGTATAATTGGGACAGGGGGCATGAACACTGAAGCTTTCTTT
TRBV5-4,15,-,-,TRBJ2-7,CASSLGAREGYEQYF,TGTGCCAGCAGCTTGGGGGCTAGGGAAGGGTACGAGCAGTACTTC
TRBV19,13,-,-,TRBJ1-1,CASSIVDDTEAFF,TGTGCCAGTAGTATAGTGGACGACACTGAAGCTTTCTTT
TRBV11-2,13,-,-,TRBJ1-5,CASSLNGNQPQHF,TGTGCCAGCAGCTTAAATGGAAATCAGCCCCAGCATTTT
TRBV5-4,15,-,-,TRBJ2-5,CASSFSNAGQETQYF,TGTGCCAGCAGCTTCAGTAACGCGGGACAAGAGACCCAGTACTTC
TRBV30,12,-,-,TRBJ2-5,CAWGRRGQTQYF,TGTGCCTGGGGACGGCGGGGCCAGACCCAGTACTTC
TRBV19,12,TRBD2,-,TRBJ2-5,CASGLAQETQYF,TGTGCCAGTGGACTAGCGCAAGAGACCCAGTACTTC
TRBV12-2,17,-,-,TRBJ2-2,CASRPFSAGASTGELFF,TGTGCAAGTCGCCCCTTCTCGGCGGGAGCGTCCACCGGGGAGCTGTTTTTT
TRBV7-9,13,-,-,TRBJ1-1,CAIVQVGNTEAFF,TGTGCCATCGTGCAAGTGGGGAACACTGAAGCTTTCTTT
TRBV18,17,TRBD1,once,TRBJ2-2,CASSWGRGTSDTGELFF,TGTGCCAGCTCATGGGGCAGGGGGACGTCAGACACCGGGGAGCTGTTTTTT
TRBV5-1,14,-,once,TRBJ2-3,CASSLDEVADTQYF,TGCGCCAGCAGCTTGGATGAGGTTGCAGATACGCAGTATTTT
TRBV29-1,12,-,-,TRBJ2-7,CSVGGPSYEQYF,TGCAGCGTTGGGGGCCCCTCCTACGAGCAGTACTTC
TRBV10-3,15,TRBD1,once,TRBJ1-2,CAISGLIQGAHGYTF,TGTGCCATCAGTGGGCTCATACAGGGGGCGCACGGCTACACCTTC
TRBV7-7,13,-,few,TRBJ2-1,CASSLGVVNEQFF,TGTGCCAGCAGCTTAGGGGTAGTCAATGAGCAGTTCTTC
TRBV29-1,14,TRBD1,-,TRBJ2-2,CSATGVSNTGELFF,TGCAGCGCGACAGGGGTGTCGAACACCGGGGAGCTGTTTTTT
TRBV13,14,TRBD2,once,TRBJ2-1,CASSPGTRGYEQFF,TGTGCCAGCAGCCCCGGGACTAGAGGTTATGAGCAGTTCTTC
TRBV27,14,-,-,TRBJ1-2,CASSTNPGGYGYTF,TGTGCCAGCAGTACAAATCCTGGGGGATATGGCTACACCTTC
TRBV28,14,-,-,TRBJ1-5,CASTLGQEGQPQHF,TGTGCCAGCACCCTCGGGCAGGAGGGCCAGCCCCAGCATTTT
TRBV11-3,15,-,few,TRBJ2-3,CASSLVSGEGDTQYF,TGTGCCAGCAGCTTAGTGTCTGGGGAAGGAGATACGCAGTATTTT
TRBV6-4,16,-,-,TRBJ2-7,CASSGPPGESSYEQYF,TGTGCCAGCAGTGGCCCCCCAGGGGAAAGCTCCTACGAGCAGTACTTC
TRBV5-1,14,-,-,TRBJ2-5,CASSLQDTQETQYF,TGCGCCAGCAGCTTGCAGGACACCCAAGAGACCCAGTACTTC
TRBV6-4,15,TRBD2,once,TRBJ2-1,CASSEGLAGYNEQFF,TGTGCCAGCAGTGAGGGACTAGCGGGATACAATGAGCAGTTCTTC
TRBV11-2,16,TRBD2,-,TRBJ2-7,CASSLALAGTGREQYF,TGTGCCAGCAGTTTAGCCTTAGCGGGAACCGGTCGAGAGCAGTACTTC
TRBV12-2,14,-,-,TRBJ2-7,CASRFLDRSYEQYF,TGTGCAAGTCGCTTTTTAGACAGGAGCTACGAGCAGTACTTC
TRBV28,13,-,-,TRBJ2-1,CASSSPAYNEQFF,TGTGCCAGCAGTTCGCCGGCCTACAATGAGCAGTTCTTC
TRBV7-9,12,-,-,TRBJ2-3,CASRAVGDTQYF,TGTGCCAGCCGTGCTGTAGGGGATACGCAGTATTTT
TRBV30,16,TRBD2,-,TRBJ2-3,CAWSDGLAGSTDTQYF,TGTGCCTGGAGTGACGGACTAGCGGGTTCCACAGATACGCAGTATTTT
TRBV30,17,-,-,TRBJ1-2,CAWSVIAPRQVDYGYTF,TGTGCCTGGAGTGTAATAGCACCGCGCCAGGTGGACTATGGCTACACCTTC
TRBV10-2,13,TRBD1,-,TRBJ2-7,CASQYGTGIYPHF,TGCGCCAGCCAGTACGGGACAGGGATCTACCCACACTTC
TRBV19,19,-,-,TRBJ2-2,CASSIDIGQLGKAAGELFF,TGTGCCAGTAGTATAGATATTGGCCAGTTAGGTAAAGCGGCCGGGGAGCTGTTTTTT
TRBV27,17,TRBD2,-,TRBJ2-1,CASSLFGTSGAYNEQFF,TGTGCCAGCAGTTTATTCGGGACTAGCGGGGCCTACAATGAGCAGTTCTTC